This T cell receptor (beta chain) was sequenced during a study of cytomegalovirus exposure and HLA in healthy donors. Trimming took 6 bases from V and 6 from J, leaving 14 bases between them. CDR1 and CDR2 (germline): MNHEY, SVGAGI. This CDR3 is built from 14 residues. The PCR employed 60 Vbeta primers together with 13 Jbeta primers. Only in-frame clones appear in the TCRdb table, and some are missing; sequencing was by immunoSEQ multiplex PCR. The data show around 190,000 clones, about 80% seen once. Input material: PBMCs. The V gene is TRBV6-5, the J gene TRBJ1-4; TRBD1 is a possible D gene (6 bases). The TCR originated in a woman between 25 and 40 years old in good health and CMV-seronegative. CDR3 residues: CASSHGGAHEKLFF. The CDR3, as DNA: TGTGCCAGCAGCCACGGGGGGGCGCATGAAAAACTGTTTTTT.